The rows below give T cell receptor beta chains drawn from one sample of a study of T cell responses to AZD1222 COVID-19 vaccine. Here immunoSEQ multiplex PCR was the method, and the copy in TCRdb shows in-frame clones only, minus some. The sample holds 100,000 to 150,000 clones, over 85% seen once. Sequenced material: peripheral blood, taken 28 days after the second AZD1222 dose. These receptors all come from an adult who received the AZD1222 COVID-19 vaccine. Both conserved end residues are part of each CDR3. The D gene is left open where the match is weak. For some rows the clone size is stated as once, few or many, or as a class when expanded; others skip it.

.	TRBJ1-2	.	TRBV7-6	TGTGCCAGCAGCGCCGACACAAACGGGTATGGCTACACCTTC	CASSADTNGYGYTF
.	TRBJ2-7	.	TRBV5-1	TGCGCCAGCAGCTTGGAGGCAGAAACGGGCGAGCAGTACTTC	CASSLEAETGEQYF
few	TRBJ2-7	.	TRBV20-1	TGCAGTGCTAGTACCGGGACCTACGAGCAGTACTTC	CSASTGTYEQYF
.	TRBJ1-2	TRBD1	TRBV5-4	TGTGCCAGCAGCCCTCAGGGGGTAGACTATGGCTACACCTTC	CASSPQGVDYGYTF
.	TRBJ1-1	.	TRBV3-1/TRBV3-2	TGTGCCAGCAGCCGTCTGGGGGGCGGTGAAGCTTTCTTT	CASSRLGGGEAFF
.	TRBJ1-5	.	TRBV19	TGTGCCAGTAGTATTGGCCGAGGGACATTCTATCAGCCCCAGCATTTT	CASSIGRGTFYQPQHF
.	TRBJ2-2	.	TRBV4-2	TGTGCCAGCAGCCAAGGCGGGACTTACACCGGGGAGCTGTTTTTT	CASSQGGTYTGELFF
.	TRBJ2-3	TRBD2	TRBV6-4	TGTGCCAGCAGTGACTCCAGCGGGACCACAGATACGCAGTATTTT	CASSDSSGTTDTQYF
.	TRBJ1-2	.	TRBV19	TGTGCCAGTAGCCCCACGGGGGCGGGTGGCTACACCTTC	CASSPTGAGGYTF
.	TRBJ1-6	.	TRBV7-2	TGTGCCAGCAGCTTAGTTGCGCGGGCCGGGGGTTCACCCCTCCACTTT	CASSLVARAGGSPLHF
.	TRBJ1-5	.	TRBV18	TGTGCCAGCTCACCGAGACAGCTTAGCCAGCCCCAGCATTTT	CASSPRQLSQPQHF
.	TRBJ2-5	.	TRBV18	TGTGCCAGCTCACCAGTCACAGGACAAGAGACCCAGTACTTC	CASSPVTGQETQYF
.	TRBJ1-1	.	TRBV7-9	TGTGCCAGCAGCCCGGGGGGGACTGAAGCTTTCTTT	CASSPGGTEAFF
.	TRBJ1-6	.	TRBV27	TGTGCCAGCAGTTTAGTGGCATCTCTTTGGAATTCACCCCTCCACTTT	CASSLVASLWNSPLHF
.	TRBJ2-5	.	TRBV20-1	TGCAGTGCTAGTTCTCCTTACTCCAGGGGGGGGGAGACCCAGTACTTC	CSASSPYSRGGETQYF
.	TRBJ2-7	TRBD1	TRBV27	TGTGCCAGCAGTCCTATCCCCAGGCAACACAGGGGTGGGTTAGCCTACGAGCAGTACTTC	CASSPIPRQHRGGLAYEQYF